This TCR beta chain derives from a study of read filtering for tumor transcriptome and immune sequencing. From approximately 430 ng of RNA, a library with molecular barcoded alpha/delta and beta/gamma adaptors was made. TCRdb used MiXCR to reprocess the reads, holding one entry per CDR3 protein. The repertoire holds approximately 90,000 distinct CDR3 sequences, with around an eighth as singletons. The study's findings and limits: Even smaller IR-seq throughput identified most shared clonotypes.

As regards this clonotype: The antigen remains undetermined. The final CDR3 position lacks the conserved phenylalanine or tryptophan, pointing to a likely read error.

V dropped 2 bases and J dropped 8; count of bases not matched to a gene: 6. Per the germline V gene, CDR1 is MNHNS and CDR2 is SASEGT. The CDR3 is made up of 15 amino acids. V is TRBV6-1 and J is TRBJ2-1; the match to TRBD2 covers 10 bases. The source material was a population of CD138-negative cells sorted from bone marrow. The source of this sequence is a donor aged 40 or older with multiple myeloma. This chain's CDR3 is CASSELGLAAHEQFS. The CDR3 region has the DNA TGTGCCAGCAGTGAACTTGGACTAGCGGCCCATGAGCAGTTCTCC.